Included here is one TCR beta chain sequence, with context. What it binds is not known. The V gene lost 0 bases and the J gene lost 0 bases, with 6 bases spanning the gap. CDR3 size: 14 residues. CDR1 SGDLS and CDR2 YYNGEE come from the germline V gene. Using immunoSEQ multiplex PCR, the repertoire was profiled, and TCRdb retains in-frame clones only, with some absent. The table lists tens of thousands of clones, 65% to 90% of them singletons. The sample originates from a study of T cells in localized non-small cell lung cancer. Study-level findings and limits: Exceeding tumor, uninvolved adjacent lung had the highest T cell clonality.

The clonotype was recovered from a man aged 35 to 70 with stage II lung adenocarcinoma. The source material was PBMCs, sampled before any cancer treatment. The chain recombines TRBV9 with TRBJ1-1, with D possibly being TRBD1 (6 bases). The CDR3 DNA sequence: TGTGCCAGCAGCGTAGCAGGGGTGAACACTGAAGCTTTCTTT. Protein sequence: CASSVAGVNTEAFF.